These 10 T cell receptor beta chains were sequenced from one sample in a study of blood T cell repertoires in COVID-19. Sequenced by immunoSEQ multiplex PCR; TCRdb stores in-frame clones only, minus some. Altogether about 220,000 clones are present, approximately 80% being singletons, with the ten largest covering around 13%. Sequencing input: peripheral blood. These TCRs come from a human donor in a cohort sampled during active COVID-19.

The chain joins TRBV28 to TRBJ2-5, with TRBD2 matching 8 bases. The V gene end was trimmed by 2 bases and the J gene end by 5 bases; junction bases not matched to a gene: 4. CDR1 is MDHEN and CDR2 is SYDVKM in the germline V gene. The CDR3 contains 14 residues. CDR3 nucleotides: TGTGCCAGCAGTTTACCAGGGACTAGGGAGACCCAGTACTTC. It specifies CASSLPGTRETQYF.

The rearrangement links TRBV7-2 to TRBJ1-3; D gene uncertain. Trimming shortened V by 1 base and J by 4 bases, and 14 bases separated the two germline ends. CDR1 and CDR2 (germline): SGHTA, FQGNSA. The CDR3 sequence is 16 residues long. CDR3 sequence: CASSLEGPRLGNTIYF. The CDR3 nucleotides are TGTGCCAGCAGCTTAGAAGGTCCCAGGTTGGGAAACACCATATATTTT.

This clone was detected a few times. The chain couples TRBV7-2 to TRBJ1-6; 9 bases are a match to TRBD1. The CDR3 is 17 residues long. V lost 5 bases, J lost 0 bases, and 5 bases stayed unmatched. Germline CDR1 SGHTA, CDR2 FQGNSA. The CDR3 DNA reads TGTGCCAGCAGCCCCACAGGGGGCAGCTCCTATAATTCACCCCTCCACTTT. Its protein is CASSPTGGSSYNSPLHF.

The rearrangement joins TRBV11-2 to TRBJ2-1, with D possibly TRBD2 on 6 matching bases. Germline CDR1 and CDR2: SGHAT and FQNNGV. V was shortened by 10 bases and J by 6 bases, with 13 bases between the two germline ends. CDR3 size: 12 residues. The CDR3 sequence is CATTRGGNEQFF. As DNA, the CDR3 is TGTGCCACGACCCGGGGAGGCAATGAGCAGTTCTTC.

The chain recombines TRBV7-2 with TRBJ1-1; the D is unclear. In germline, CDR1 is SGHTA, CDR2 FQGNSA. Trimming cost V 0 bases and J 7 bases, with 6 bases left between them. The CDR3 loop spans 12 amino acids. The CDR3 bases are TGTGCCAGCAGCTTAGCGAAGCGTGAAGCTTTCTTT. It encodes CASSLAKREAFF.

This clone was found once. V is TRBV4-2 and J is TRBJ2-3; a weak D match, TRBD2 (5 bases). CDR1 LGHNA and CDR2 YNFKEQ come from the germline V gene. V was trimmed by 1 base and J by 4 bases, leaving 15 bases between them. The CDR3 length is 16 residues. CDR3 sequence reads: CASSQVPFLGADTQYF. The CDR3 region has the DNA TGTGCCAGCAGCCAAGTGCCCTTTCTCGGGGCAGATACGCAGTATTTT.

V usage is TRBV3-1 (or the pseudogene TRBV3-2) and J usage is TRBJ2-7, with TRBD1 identical over 8 bases. V trimming: 4 bases; J trimming: 1 base; junction bases outside the gene matches: 3. The CDR3 extends over 14 amino acids. In germline, CDR1 is LGHDT, CDR2 YNNKEL (reference sequence). The CDR3 reads CASSLDRVSYEQYF. The CDR3 DNA sequence: TGTGCCAGCAGCCTGGACAGGGTTTCCTACGAGCAGTACTTC.

The rearrangement links TRBV28 to TRBJ1-2, with 9 bases aligning to TRBD1. V was pared by 4 bases and J by 5 bases, with 11 bases of the junction left unmatched. The CDR3 is 16 residues long. The germline gives CDR1 MDHEN, CDR2 SYDVKM. The CDR3 sequence: CASSSQGALRKYGYTF. CDR3 DNA: TGTGCCAGCAGTTCACAGGGGGCTCTTAGAAAATATGGCTACACCTTC.

V and J are TRBV6-5 and TRBJ2-6; tentatively, D is TRBD1 (6 bases). The CDR3 sequence is 14 residues long. Germline assignment: CDR1 MNHEY and CDR2 SVGAGI. V was shortened by 5 bases and J by 2 bases, with 7 bases between the two germline ends. The CDR3 here is CASSTGPGANVLTF. The CDR3 region has the DNA TGTGCCAGCAGTACAGGGCCTGGGGCCAACGTCCTGACTTTC.

This chain connects TRBV5-4 to TRBJ2-7, with a weak D call TRBD2 (5 bases). Trimming took 5 bases from V and 0 from J, leaving 9 bases between them. The CDR3 has 13 residues. CDR1 is SGHNT, CDR2 YYREEE, per germline (reference sequence). The CDR3 DNA sequence: TGTGCCAGCAGTGAGCGGATCTCCTACGAGCAGTACTTC. Translating it yields CASSERISYEQYF.